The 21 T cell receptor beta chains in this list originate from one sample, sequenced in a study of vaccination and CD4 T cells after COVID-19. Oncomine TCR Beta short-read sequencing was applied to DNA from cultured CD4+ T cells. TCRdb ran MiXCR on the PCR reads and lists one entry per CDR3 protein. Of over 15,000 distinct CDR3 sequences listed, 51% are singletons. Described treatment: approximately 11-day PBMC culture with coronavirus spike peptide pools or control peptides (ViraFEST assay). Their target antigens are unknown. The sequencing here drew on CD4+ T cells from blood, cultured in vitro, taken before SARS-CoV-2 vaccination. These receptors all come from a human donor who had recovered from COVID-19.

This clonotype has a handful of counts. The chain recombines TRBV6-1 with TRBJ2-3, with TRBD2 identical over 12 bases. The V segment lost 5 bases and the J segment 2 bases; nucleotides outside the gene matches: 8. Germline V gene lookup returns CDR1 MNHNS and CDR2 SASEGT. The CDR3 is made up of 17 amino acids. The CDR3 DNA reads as TGTGCCAGCAGTCTTCCGACTAGCGGGAGCCTCACAGATACGCAGTATTTT. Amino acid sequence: CASSLPTSGSLTDTQYF.

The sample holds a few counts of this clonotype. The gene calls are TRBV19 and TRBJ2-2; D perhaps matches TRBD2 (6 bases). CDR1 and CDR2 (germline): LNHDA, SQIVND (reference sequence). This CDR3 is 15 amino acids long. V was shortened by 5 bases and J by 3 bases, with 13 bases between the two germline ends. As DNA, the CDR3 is TGTGCCAGTAGTGGAGGGGCGCGGTACACCGGGGAGCTGTTTTTT. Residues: CASSGGARYTGELFF.

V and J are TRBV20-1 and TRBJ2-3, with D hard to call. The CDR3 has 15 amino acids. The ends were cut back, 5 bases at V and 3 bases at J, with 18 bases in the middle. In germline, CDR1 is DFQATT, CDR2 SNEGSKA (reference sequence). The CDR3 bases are TGCAGTGCTCCGGAAGCGAGAGTGAGAACAGATACGCAGTATTTT. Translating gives CSAPEARVRTDTQYF.

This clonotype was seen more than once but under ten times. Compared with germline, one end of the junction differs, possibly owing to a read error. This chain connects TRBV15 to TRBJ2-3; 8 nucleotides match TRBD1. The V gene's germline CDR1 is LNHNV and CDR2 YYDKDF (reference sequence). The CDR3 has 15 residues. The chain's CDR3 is CATSGDRGVGDTQYF. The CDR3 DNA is TGTGCCACCAGCGGAGACAGGGGTGTAGGTGATACGCAGTATTTT.

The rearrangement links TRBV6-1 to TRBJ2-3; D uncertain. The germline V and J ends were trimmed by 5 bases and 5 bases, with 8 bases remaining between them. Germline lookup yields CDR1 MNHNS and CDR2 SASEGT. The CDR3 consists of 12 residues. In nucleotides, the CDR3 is TGTGCCAGCAGTCCCCGGATAGATACGCAGTATTTT. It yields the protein CASSPRIDTQYF.

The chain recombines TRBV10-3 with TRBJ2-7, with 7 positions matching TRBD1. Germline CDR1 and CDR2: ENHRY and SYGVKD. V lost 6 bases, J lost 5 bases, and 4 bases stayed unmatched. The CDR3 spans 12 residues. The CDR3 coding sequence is TGTGCCATCAGCTCCGACAGGGACGAGCAGTACTTC. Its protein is CAISSDRDEQYF.

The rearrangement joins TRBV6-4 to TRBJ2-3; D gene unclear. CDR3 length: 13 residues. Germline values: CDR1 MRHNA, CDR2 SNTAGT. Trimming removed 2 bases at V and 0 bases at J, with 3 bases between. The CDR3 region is CASSDGSTDTQYF. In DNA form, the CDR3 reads TGTGCCAGCAGTGACGGGAGCACAGATACGCAGTATTTT.

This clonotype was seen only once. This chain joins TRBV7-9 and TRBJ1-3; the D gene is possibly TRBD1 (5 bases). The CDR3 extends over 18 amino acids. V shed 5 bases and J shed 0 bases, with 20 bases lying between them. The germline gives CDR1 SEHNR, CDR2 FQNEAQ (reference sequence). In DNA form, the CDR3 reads TGTGCCAGCAGCAGAACAGGAGTGGGCTGGAGCTCTGGAAACACCATATATTTT. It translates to CASSRTGVGWSSGNTIYF.

The CDR3 DNA is TGTGCCAGTAGTACGTCGACTTTGACCTACGAGCAGTACTTC. Protein: CASSTSTLTYEQYF. V and J are TRBV19 and TRBJ2-7; D gene uncertain. V was pared by 4 bases and J by 2 bases, with 12 bases between. This CDR3 region has 14 residues. Germline loops: CDR1 LNHDA, CDR2 SQIVND (reference sequence).

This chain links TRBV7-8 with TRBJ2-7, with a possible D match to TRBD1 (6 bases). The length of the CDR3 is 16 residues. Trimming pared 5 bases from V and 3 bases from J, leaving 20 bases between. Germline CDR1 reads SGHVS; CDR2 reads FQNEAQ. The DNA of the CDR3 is TGTGCCAGCAGCCCGTTGGGGGCGCGACAGGTCTACGAGCAGTACTTC. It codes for CASSPLGARQVYEQYF. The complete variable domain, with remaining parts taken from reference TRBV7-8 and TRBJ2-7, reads GAGVSQSPRYKVAKRGQDVALRCDPISGHVSLFWYQQALGQGPEFLTYFQNEAQLDKSGLPSDRFFAERPEGSVSTLKIQRTQQEDSAVYLCASSPLGARQVYEQYFGPGTRLTVT.

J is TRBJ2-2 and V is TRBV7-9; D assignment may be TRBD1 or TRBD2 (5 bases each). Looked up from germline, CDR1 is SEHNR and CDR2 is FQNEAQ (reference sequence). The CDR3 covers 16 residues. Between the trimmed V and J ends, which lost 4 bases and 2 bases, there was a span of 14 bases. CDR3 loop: CASSSESGANTGELFF. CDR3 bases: TGTGCCAGCAGCTCCGAATCCGGGGCTAACACCGGGGAGCTGTTTTTT.

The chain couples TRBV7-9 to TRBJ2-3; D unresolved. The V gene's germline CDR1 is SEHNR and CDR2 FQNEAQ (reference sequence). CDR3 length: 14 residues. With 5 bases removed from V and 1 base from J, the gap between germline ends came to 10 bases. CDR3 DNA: TGTGCCAGCAGCCACCCGCCGGGCACAGATACGCAGTATTTT. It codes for CASSHPPGTDTQYF.

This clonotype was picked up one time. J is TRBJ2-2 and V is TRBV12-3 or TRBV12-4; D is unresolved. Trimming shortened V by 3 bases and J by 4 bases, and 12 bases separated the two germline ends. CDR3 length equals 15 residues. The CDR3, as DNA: TGTGCCAGCAGTTTTCAAAGGGTGGGCACCGGGGAGCTGTTTTTT. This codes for CASSFQRVGTGELFF.

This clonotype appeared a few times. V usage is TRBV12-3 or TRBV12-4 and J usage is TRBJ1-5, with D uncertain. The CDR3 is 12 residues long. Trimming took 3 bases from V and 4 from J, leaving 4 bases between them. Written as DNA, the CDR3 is TGTGCCAGCAGTTTTTCAAATCAGCCCCAGCATTTT. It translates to CASSFSNQPQHF.

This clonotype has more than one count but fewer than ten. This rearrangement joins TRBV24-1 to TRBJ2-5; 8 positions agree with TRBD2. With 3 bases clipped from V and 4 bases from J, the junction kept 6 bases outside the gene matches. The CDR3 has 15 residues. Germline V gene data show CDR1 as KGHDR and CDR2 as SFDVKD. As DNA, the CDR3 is TGTGCCACCAGTGATGGAACTAGCGGCTCAGAGACCCAGTACTTC. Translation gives CATSDGTSGSETQYF.

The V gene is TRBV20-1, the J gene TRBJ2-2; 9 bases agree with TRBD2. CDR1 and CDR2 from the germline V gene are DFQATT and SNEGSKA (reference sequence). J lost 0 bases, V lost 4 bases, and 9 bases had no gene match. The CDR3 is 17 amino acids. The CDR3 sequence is CSAINLAGLANTGELFF. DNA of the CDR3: TGCAGTGCTATTAATCTAGCGGGATTGGCGAACACCGGGGAGCTGTTTTTT.

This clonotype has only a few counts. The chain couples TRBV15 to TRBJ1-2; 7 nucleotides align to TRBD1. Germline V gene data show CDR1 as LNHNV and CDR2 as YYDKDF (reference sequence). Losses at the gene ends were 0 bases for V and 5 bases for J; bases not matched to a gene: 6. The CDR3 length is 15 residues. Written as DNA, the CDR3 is TGTGCCACCAGCAGAGATCGAGGGGGCGGTTATGGCTACACCTTC. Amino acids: CATSRDRGGGYGYTF.

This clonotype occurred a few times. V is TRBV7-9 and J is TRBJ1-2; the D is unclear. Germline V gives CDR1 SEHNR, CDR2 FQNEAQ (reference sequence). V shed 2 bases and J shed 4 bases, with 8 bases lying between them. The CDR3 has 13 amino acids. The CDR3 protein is CASSLNSVYGYTF. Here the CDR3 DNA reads TGTGCCAGCAGCTTAAACAGCGTCTATGGCTACACCTTC.

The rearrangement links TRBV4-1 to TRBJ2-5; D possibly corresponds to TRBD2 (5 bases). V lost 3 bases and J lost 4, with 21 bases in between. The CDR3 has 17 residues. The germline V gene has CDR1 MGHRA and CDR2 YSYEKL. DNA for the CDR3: TGCGCCAGCAGCCAGCCCTATCGGGGTGGTGAAGGAGAGACCCAGTACTTC. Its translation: CASSQPYRGGEGETQYF.

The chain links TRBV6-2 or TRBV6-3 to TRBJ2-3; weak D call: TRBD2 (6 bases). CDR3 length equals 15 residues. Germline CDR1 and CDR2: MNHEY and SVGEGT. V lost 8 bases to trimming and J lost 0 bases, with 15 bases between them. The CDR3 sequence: CASSTVRGSTDTQYF. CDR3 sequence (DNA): TGTGCCAGCTCTACCGTGCGGGGAAGCACAGATACGCAGTATTTT.

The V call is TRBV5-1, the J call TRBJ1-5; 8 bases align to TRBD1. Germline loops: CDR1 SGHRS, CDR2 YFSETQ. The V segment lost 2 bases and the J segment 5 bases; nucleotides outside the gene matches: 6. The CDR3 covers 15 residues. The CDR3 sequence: CASSLRTGSDQPQHF. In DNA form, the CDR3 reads TGCGCCAGCAGCTTAAGGACAGGGTCAGATCAGCCCCAGCATTTT.